The rows below give T cell receptor beta chains drawn from one sample of a study of blood T cell repertoires in COVID-19. Profiling relied on immunoSEQ multiplex PCR, and the TCRdb table lists in-frame clones only, not all of them. The table lists around 150,000 clones, about 88% of them singletons. Sequencing input: peripheral blood. Receptors were obtained from a young man with acute or convalescent COVID-19. Each CDR3 is given without its conserved first and last residue. The order of the fields is CDR3 length, J gene, D gene, V gene, CDR3 protein. A D gene is named only where the DNA matches it firmly.

13 | TRBJ2-5 | TRBD1 | TRBV25-1 | ASREGLGQGETQY
10 | TRBJ1-1 | - | TRBV5-1 | ASSTDSTEAF
13 | TRBJ2-3 | TRBD2 | TRBV9 | ASSGFLAGTDTQY
12 | TRBJ1-1 | TRBD1 | TRBV10-2 | ASRFGTANTEAF
12 | TRBJ1-5 | - | TRBV11-2 | ASSPDRNNQPQH
16 | TRBJ2-2 | TRBD1 | TRBV14 | ASSQEETGTDNTGELF
14 | TRBJ1-5 | - | TRBV28 | ASSLNHAGGNQPQH
11 | TRBJ1-5 | - | TRBV30 | AWSAVNYQPQH
11 | TRBJ1-4 | - | TRBV7-9 | ASSLDLNEKLF
13 | TRBJ2-4 | - | TRBV6-5 | ASRADGILKNIQY
13 | TRBJ1-5 | TRBD1 | TRBV24-1 | ATSDRTGGNQPQH
13 | TRBJ1-1 | TRBD1 | TRBV6-5 | ASSYWGQGGTEAF
14 | TRBJ1-1 | TRBD1 | TRBV29-1 | SVEGGGQGAVAEAF
14 | TRBJ1-2 | - | TRBV14 | ASSIPRGNKNYGYT
17 | TRBJ2-1 | - | TRBV7-4 | ASSPYHGWTVSSYNEQF
12 | TRBJ1-5 | - | TRBV19 | ASSMQGPNQPQH
12 | TRBJ1-1 | TRBD1 | TRBV2 | ASARTGLNTEAF
16 | TRBJ1-6 | - | TRBV28 | ASSPNPGGRTYNSPLH
12 | TRBJ1-2 | - | TRBV5-3 | ARSLDPVAHGYT
12 | TRBJ1-5 | TRBD1 | TRBV5-5 | ASSVLTGEWPQH
14 | TRBJ2-1 | TRBD2 | TRBV11-2 | ASSPTLGLAFNEQF
13 | TRBJ1-1 | TRBD1 | TRBV18 | ASSPIRQGADEAF
13 | TRBJ2-5 | TRBD2 | TRBV2 | ASSDRGGIKETQY
12 | TRBJ2-5 | TRBD1 | TRBV6-5 | ASSFQGAWETQY
12 | TRBJ2-5 | - | TRBV7-9 | ASSILAPQETQY
13 | TRBJ1-6 | TRBD1 | TRBV10-3 | AISEQGAKNSPLH
13 | TRBJ2-3 | TRBD2 | TRBV4-1 | ASSISGGAGDTQY
11 | TRBJ1-4 | - | TRBV10-3 | AISESEGRTLF
13 | TRBJ1-6 | - | TRBV11-2 | ASSADRLGNSPLH
11 | TRBJ1-4 | - | TRBV2 | ASSEETEQKLF
13 | TRBJ1-4 | - | TRBV5-6 | ASSLAAGIMKRLF
17 | TRBJ2-3 | TRBD2 | TRBV4-1 | ASSQDLAGGLRSTDTQY
13 | TRBJ2-6 | - | TRBV2 | ASTLKSSGANVLT
12 | TRBJ1-4 | TRBD1 | TRBV18 | ASSPGRGPEKLF
17 | TRBJ1-2 | - | TRBV5-1 | ASSLVYLQASTQDYGYT
13 | TRBJ2-5 | - | TRBV2 | ASTQNPGQRETQY
14 | TRBJ2-1 | - | TRBV6-4 | ASSDIGTREYNEQF
14 | TRBJ2-3 | - | TRBV27 | ASSLWDTISTDTQY
12 | TRBJ1-5 | - | TRBV4-1 | ASSQTMSNQPQH
11 | TRBJ2-5 | TRBD2 | TRBV6-5 | ASKRGGHETQY
10 | TRBJ1-2 | - | TRBV12-3/TRBV12-4 | ASSLDRFGYT
12 | TRBJ1-3 | - | TRBV2 | ASRGLNSGNTIY
16 | TRBJ2-3 | - | TRBV4-1 | ASSQGQVLRGFTDTQY
14 | TRBJ2-1 | TRBD1 | TRBV19 | ASRGRDRASYNEQF
15 | TRBJ2-3 | - | TRBV7-9 | ASSPPPWQGGTDTQY
13 | TRBJ1-5 | - | TRBV6-1 | ASSEAGVSNQPQH
13 | TRBJ2-1 | TRBD1 | TRBV19 | ASSITDRAYNEQF
15 | TRBJ1-2 | - | TRBV3-1/TRBV3-2 | ASSQDPAGGRRYGYT
13 | TRBJ2-6 | TRBD1 | TRBV7-8 | ASSSDRAGANVLT
12 | TRBJ1-3 | - | TRBV9 | ASSGGGSGNTIY
11 | TRBJ1-1 | - | TRBV19 | ASTQGGNTEAF
15 | TRBJ2-7 | TRBD2 | TRBV5-1 | ASSPWYETSGSYEQY
13 | TRBJ2-2 | - | TRBV9 | ASSVGAGTTGELF
13 | TRBJ1-2 | TRBD1 | TRBV4-2 | ASSQESGGIYGYT